This TCR beta chain was retrieved from a study of blood T cell repertoires in COVID-19. The wider study: Specimens from acute and convalescent COVID-19 originated in the United States, Italy and Spain. PBMCs, B-cell-depleted T cells, or T cells provided the cDNA or gDNA that made up the material.

In the study's own analysis: The assay estimated nucleated cells by amplifying reference gene primers. Generated by immunoSEQ multiplex PCR, the TCRdb table keeps only in-frame clones and is missing some. V, J and clone size reflect that table, while D and trimming were determined from the DNA. The sample includes around 68,000 clones, nearly 90% of them seen just once. Losses at the gene ends were 4 bases for V and 3 bases for J; bases not matched to a gene: 7. Germline V gene lookup returns CDR1 SGHRS and CDR2 YFSETQ. This CDR3 has 14 residues. In its sample, this clone was seen once. The receptor was isolated from a man over 45 with active COVID-19. The chain recombines TRBV5-1 with TRBJ2-7; TRBD1 matches 7 bases. Sequenced: peripheral blood. The CDR3 nucleotides are TGCGCCAGCAGCGCGGACAGGACCCACTACGAGCAGTACTTC. Protein: CASSADRTHYEQYF.